A single sample is the source of the 2 T cell receptor beta chains below, sequenced in a study of radiation and T cells in renal cell carcinoma. The sample's time point: baseline pretreatment blood. Regarding treatment: 15 Gy SBRT to primary tumor, nephrectomy 4 weeks later. TCRdb keeps only in-frame clones here, not all; method: immunoSEQ multiplex PCR. Of some 150,000 clones listed, approximately 87% were seen once; the top ten hold roughly a quarter. The source material was blood, sampled from a patient whose treatment included radiotherapy and nephrectomy. These receptors originate from a woman in her forties or fifties with renal cell carcinoma.

The chain couples TRBV6-1 to TRBJ2-5; 7 nucleotides match TRBD2. Germline lookup yields CDR1 MNHNS and CDR2 SASEGT. Trimming removed 7 bases from V and 5 bases from J; junction bases left unmatched: 10. The CDR3 loop spans 14 amino acids. Here the CDR3 DNA reads TGTGCCAGCAATCTGGCGGGGGTTTTGGAGACCCAGTACTTC. Its translation: CASNLAGVLETQYF.

The chain couples TRBV9 to TRBJ1-1; D gene unclear. Looked up from germline, CDR1 is SGDLS and CDR2 is YYNGEE. Trimming shortened V by 0 bases and J by 0 bases, and 9 bases separated the two germline ends. This CDR3 is built from 15 residues. The CDR3 loop is CASSVEGGMNTEAFF. The CDR3 nucleotides read TGTGCCAGCAGCGTAGAGGGCGGGATGAACACTGAAGCTTTCTTT.